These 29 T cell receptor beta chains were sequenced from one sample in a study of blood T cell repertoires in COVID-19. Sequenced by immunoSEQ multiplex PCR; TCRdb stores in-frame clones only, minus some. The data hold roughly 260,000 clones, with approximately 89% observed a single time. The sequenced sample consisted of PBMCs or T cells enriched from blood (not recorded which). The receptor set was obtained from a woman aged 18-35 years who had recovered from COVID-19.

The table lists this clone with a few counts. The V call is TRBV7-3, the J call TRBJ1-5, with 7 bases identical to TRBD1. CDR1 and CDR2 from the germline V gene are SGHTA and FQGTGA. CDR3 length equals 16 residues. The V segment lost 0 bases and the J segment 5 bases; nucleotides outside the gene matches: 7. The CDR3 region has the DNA TGTGCCAGCAGCTTAACGTGGACAGGTAAGGATCAGCCCCAGCATTTT. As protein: CASSLTWTGKDQPQHF. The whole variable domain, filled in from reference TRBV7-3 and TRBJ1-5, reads GAGVSQTPSNKVTEKGKYVELRCDPISGHTALYWYRQSLGQGPEFLIYFQGTGAADDSGLPNDRFFAVRPEGSVSTLKIQRTERGDSAVYLCASSLTWTGKDQPQHFGDGTRLSIL.

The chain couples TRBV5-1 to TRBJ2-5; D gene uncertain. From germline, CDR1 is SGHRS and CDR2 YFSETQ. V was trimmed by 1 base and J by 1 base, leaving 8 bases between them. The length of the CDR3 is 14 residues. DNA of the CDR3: TGCGCCAGCAGCTTGCAACTCCCCCAAGAGACCCAGTACTTC. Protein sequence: CASSLQLPQETQYF.

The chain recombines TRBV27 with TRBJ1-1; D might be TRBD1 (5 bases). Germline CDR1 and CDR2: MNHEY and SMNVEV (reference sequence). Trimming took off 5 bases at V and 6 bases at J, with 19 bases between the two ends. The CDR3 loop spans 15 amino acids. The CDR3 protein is CASSHWGRVRPEAFF. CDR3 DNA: TGTGCCAGCAGTCACTGGGGCAGGGTTCGTCCTGAAGCTTTCTTT.

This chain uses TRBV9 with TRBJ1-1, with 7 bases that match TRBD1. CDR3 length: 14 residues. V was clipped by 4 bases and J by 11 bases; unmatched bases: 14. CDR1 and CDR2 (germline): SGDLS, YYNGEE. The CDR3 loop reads CASSLDDREVGAFF. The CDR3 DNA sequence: TGTGCCAGCAGCCTCGATGACAGGGAGGTCGGGGCTTTCTTT. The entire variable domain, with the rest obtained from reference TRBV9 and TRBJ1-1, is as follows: DSGVTQTPKHLITATGQRVTLRCSPRSGDLSVYWYQQSLDQGLQFLIQYYNGEERAKGNILERFSAQQFPDLHSELNLSSLELGDSALYFCASSLDDREVGAFFGQGTRLTVV.

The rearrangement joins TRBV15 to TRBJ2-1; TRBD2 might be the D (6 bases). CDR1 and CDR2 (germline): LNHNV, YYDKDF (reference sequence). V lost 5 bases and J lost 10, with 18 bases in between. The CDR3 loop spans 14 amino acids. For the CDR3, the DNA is TGTGCCACCAGCCGGAGGACGCAGAGCGGGGAGCAGTTCTTC. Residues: CATSRRTQSGEQFF.

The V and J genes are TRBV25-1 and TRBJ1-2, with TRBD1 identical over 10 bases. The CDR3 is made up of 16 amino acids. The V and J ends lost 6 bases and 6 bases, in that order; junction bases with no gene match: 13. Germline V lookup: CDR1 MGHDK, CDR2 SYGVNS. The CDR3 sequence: CASSETWTGGFDGYTF. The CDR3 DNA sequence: TGTGCCAGCAGCGAAACCTGGACAGGGGGGTTTGATGGCTACACCTTC.

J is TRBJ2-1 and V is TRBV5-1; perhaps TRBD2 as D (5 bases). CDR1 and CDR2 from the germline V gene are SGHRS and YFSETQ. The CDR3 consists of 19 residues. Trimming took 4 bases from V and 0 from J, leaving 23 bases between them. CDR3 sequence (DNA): TGCGCCAGCAGCCCGTTTATATCCCTCCGGGATACCTCCTACAATGAGCAGTTCTTC. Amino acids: CASSPFISLRDTSYNEQFF.

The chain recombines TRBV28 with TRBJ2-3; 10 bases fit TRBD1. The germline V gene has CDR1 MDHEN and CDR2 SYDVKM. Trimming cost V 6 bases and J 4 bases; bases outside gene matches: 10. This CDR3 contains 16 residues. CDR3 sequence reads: CASSHKTGGFADTQYF. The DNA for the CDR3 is TGTGCCAGCAGCCATAAGACAGGGGGCTTCGCAGATACGCAGTATTTT.

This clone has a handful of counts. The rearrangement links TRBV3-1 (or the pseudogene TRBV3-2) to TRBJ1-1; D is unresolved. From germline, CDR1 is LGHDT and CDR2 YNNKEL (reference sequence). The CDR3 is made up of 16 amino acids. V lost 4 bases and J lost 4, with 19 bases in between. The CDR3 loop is CASSLRRAGVGTEAFF. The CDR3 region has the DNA TGTGCCAGCAGCCTCCGGCGGGCCGGTGTGGGCACTGAAGCTTTCTTT.

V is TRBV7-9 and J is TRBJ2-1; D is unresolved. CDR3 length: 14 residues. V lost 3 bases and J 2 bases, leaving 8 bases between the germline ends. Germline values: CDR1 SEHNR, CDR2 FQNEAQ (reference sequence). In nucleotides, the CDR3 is TGTGCCAGCAGCTTTGATTACACCTACAATGAGCAGTTCTTC. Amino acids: CASSFDYTYNEQFF.

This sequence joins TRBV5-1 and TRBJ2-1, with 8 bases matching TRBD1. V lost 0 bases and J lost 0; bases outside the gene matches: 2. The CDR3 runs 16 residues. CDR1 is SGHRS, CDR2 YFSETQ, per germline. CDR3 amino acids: CASSLVGTGSYNEQFF. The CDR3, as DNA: TGCGCCAGCAGCTTGGTCGGGACAGGCTCCTACAATGAGCAGTTCTTC. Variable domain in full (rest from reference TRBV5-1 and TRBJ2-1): KAGVTQTPRYLIKTRGQQVTLSCSPISGHRSVSWYQQTPGQGLQFLFEYFSETQRNKGNFPGRFSGRQFSNSRSEMNVSTLELGDSALYLCASSLVGTGSYNEQFFGPGTRLTVL.

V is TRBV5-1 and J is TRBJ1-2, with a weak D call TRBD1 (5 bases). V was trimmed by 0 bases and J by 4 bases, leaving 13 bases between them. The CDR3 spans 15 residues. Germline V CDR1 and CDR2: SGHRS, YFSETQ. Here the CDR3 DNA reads TGCGCCAGCAGCTTGGGGCCGGGACTCGTCTATGGCTACACCTTC. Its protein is CASSLGPGLVYGYTF.

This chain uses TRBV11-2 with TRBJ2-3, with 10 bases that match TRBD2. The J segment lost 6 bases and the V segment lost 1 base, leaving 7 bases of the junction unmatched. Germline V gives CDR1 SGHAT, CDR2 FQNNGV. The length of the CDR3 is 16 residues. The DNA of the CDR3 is TGTGCCAGCAGCTTAGGCCCTAGCGGGGGAGGGGATACGCAGTATTTT. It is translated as CASSLGPSGGGDTQYF.

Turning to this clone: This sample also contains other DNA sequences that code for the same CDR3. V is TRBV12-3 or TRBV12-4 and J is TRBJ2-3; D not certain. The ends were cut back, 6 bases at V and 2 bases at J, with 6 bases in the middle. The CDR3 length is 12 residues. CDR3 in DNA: TGTGCCAGCAGCCCATCCACAGATACGCAGTATTTT. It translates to CASSPSTDTQYF.

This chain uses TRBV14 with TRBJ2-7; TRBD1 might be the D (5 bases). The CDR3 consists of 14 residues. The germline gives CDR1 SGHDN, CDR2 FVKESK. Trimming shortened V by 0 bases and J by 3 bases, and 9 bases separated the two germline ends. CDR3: CASSQEGLGYEQYF. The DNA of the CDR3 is TGTGCCAGCAGCCAAGAGGGGCTGGGCTACGAGCAGTACTTC.

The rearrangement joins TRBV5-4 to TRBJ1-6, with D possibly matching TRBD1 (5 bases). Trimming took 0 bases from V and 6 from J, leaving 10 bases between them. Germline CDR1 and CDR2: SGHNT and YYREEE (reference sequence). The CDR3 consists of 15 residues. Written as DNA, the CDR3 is TGTGCCAGCAGCTTGGCCCGGCAGGGTAATTCACCCCTCCACTTT. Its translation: CASSLARQGNSPLHF.

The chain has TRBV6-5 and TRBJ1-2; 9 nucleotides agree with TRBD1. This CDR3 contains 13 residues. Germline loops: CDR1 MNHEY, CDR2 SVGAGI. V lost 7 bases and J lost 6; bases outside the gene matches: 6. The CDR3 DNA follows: TGTGCCAGCACCGATACAGGGGGCAATGGCTACACCTTC. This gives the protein CASTDTGGNGYTF.

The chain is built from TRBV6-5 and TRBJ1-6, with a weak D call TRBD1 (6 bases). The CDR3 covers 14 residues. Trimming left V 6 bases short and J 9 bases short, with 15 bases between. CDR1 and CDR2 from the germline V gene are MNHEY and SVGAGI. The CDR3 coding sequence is TGTGCCAGCAGCCAGGACAGCCGTGGTTCACCCCTCCACTTT. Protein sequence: CASSQDSRGSPLHF.

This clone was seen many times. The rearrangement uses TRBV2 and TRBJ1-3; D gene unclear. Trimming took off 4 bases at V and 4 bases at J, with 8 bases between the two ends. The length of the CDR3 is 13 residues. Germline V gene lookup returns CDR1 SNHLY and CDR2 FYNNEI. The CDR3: CASSGGWGNTIYF. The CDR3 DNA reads TGTGCCAGCAGTGGAGGTTGGGGAAACACCATATATTTT.

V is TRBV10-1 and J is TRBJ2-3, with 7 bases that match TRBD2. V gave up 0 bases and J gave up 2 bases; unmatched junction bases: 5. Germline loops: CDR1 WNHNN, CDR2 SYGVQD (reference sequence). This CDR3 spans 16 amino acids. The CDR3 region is CASSESGGVYTDTQYF. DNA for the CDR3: TGCGCCAGCAGTGAGTCGGGAGGGGTCTACACAGATACGCAGTATTTT.

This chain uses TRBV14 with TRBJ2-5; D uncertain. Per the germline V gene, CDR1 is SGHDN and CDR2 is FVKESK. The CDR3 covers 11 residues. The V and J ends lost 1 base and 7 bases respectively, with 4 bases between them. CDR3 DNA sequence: TGTGCCAGCAGCCAAGCGGGGACCCAGTACTTC. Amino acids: CASSQAGTQYF. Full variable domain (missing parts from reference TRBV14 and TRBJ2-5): EAGVTQFPSHSVIEKGQTVTLRCDPISGHDNLYWYRRVMGKEIKFLLHFVKESKQDESGMPNNRFLAERTGGTYSTLKVQPAELEDSGVYFCASSQAGTQYFGPGTRLLVL.

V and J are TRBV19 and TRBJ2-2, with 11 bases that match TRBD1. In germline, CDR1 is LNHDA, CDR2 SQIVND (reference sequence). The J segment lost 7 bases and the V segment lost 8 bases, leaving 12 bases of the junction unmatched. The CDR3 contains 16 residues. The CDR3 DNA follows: TGTGCCAGTTGGGAAGTACGGACAGGGGGCGGCGGGGAGCTGTTTTTT. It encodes CASWEVRTGGGGELFF.

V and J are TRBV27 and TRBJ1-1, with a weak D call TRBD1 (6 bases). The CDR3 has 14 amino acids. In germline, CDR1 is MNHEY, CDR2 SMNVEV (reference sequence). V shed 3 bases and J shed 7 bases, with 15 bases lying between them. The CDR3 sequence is CASSFPLQGGEAFF. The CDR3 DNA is TGTGCCAGCAGTTTTCCCCTCCAAGGGGGTGAAGCTTTCTTT.

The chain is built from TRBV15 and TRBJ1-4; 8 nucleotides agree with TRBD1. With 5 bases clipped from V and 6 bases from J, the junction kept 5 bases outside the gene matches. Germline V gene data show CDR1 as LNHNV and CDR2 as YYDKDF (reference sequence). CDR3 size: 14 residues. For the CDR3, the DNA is TGTGCCACCAGCTTGGACAGGGCAGATGAAAAACTGTTTTTT. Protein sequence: CATSLDRADEKLFF.

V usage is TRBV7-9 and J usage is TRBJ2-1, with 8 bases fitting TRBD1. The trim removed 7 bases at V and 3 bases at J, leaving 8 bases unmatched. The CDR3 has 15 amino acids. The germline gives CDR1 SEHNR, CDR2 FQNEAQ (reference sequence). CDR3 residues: CASTRGRGRYNEQFF. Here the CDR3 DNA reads TGTGCCAGCACGCGGGGCAGGGGGCGCTACAATGAGCAGTTCTTC.

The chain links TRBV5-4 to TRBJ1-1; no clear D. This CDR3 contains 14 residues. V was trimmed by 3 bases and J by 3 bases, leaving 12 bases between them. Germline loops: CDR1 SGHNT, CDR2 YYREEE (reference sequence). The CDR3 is CASSSRRSDTEAFF. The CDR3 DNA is TGTGCCAGCAGCTCCCGGAGGTCCGACACTGAAGCTTTCTTT. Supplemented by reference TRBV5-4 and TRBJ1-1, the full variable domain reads ETGVTQSPTHLIKTRGQQVTLRCSSQSGHNTVSWYQQALGQGPQFIFQYYREEENGRGNFPPRFSGLQFPNYSSELNVNALELDDSALYLCASSSRRSDTEAFFGQGTRLTVV.

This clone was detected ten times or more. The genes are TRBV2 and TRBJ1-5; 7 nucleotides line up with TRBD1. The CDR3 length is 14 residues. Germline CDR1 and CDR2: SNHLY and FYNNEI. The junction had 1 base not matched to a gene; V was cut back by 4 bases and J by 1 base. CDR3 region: CASSVGQSNQPQHF. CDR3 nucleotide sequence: TGTGCCAGCAGTGTGGGACAGAGCAATCAGCCCCAGCATTTT.

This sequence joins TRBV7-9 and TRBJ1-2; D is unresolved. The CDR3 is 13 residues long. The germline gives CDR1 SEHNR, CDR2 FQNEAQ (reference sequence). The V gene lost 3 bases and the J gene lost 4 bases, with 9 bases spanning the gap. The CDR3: CASSFGGGYGYTF. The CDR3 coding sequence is TGTGCCAGCAGCTTTGGAGGAGGCTATGGCTACACCTTC.

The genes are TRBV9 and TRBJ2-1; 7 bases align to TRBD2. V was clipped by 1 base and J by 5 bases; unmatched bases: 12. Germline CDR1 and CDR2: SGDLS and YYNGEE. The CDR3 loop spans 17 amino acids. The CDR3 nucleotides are TGTGCCAGCAGCGTAAACATTTTCGGGGGGAGAGACAATGAGCAGTTCTTC. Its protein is CASSVNIFGGRDNEQFF.